Here is one T cell receptor beta chain with its context. Antigen specificity is unknown. In TCRdb, the RT-PCR reads were re-called with MiXCR into one record per CDR3 protein. The profile shows about 700,000 distinct CDR3 sequences, approximately 15% of them singletons. This sample is drawn from a study of response to subunit inactivated influenza vaccine. Broader study findings: Researchers suggested that each seasonal influenza vaccination recruits few new T cells.

The germline V gene has CDR1 SGHVS and CDR2 FQNEAQ. The CDR3 is made up of 17 amino acids. V lost 5 bases to trimming and J lost 0 bases, with 16 bases between them. The genes are TRBV7-8 and TRBJ1-4, with a tentative D call TRBD1 (5 bases). The sample here was PBMCs from blood, taken approximately 15 days before vaccination. The TCR was taken from a middle-aged man who received an inactivated influenza vaccine. This chain's CDR3 is CASSPRLGDTTNEKLFF. DNA for the CDR3: TGTGCCAGCAGCCCCAGACTAGGGGATACAACTAATGAAAAACTGTTTTTT.